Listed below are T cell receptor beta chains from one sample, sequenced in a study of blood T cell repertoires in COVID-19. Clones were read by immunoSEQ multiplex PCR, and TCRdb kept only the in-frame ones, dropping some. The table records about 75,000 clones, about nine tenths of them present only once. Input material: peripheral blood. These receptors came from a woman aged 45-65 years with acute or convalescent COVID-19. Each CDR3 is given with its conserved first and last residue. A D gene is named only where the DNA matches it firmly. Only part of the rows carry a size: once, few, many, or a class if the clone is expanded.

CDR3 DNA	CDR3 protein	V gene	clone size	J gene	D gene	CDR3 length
TGTGCCAGCAGCGCTGGGGTGTCGGGGAAAAAGGAGCTGTTTTTT	CASSAGVSGKKELFF	TRBV9	NA	TRBJ2-2	NA	15
TGTGCCAGCAGGGAATTGCGGGGGGCCCCACCCATCAGCACAGATACGCAGTATTTT	CASRELRGAPPISTDTQYF	TRBV11-3	NA	TRBJ2-3	TRBD2	19
TGCGCCAGCAGTGAGACATCTAGCACAGATACGCAGTATTTT	CASSETSSTDTQYF	TRBV10-1	NA	TRBJ2-3	NA	14
TGTGCCAGCAGCTCGTTCGGGGGCGAGCAGTACTTC	CASSSFGGEQYF	TRBV7-6	NA	TRBJ2-7	NA	12
TGTGCCAGCAGTAAAGGGGGTTTGCAGCCCCAGCATTTT	CASSKGGLQPQHF	TRBV27	NA	TRBJ1-5	NA	13
TGTGCCAGCAGTGGTAACAGGGTGTCTACCTACGAGCAGTACTTC	CASSGNRVSTYEQYF	TRBV25-1	once	TRBJ2-7	NA	15
TGTGCCAGCAGCTTTGGAGGCGCCCACAATGAGCAGTTCTTC	CASSFGGAHNEQFF	TRBV11-3	NA	TRBJ2-1	NA	14
TGTGCCAGCAGTTACATAGAGAGCTCCTACGAGCAGTACTTC	CASSYIESSYEQYF	TRBV6-6	NA	TRBJ2-7	NA	14
TGTGCCAGCAGCGTAAGCGGGACCAACAATGAGCAGTTCTTC	CASSVSGTNNEQFF	TRBV9	NA	TRBJ2-1	TRBD2	14
TGTGCCAGTAGTAAGCTCCTAGCGGGAGCCTACAATGAGCAGTTCTTC	CASSKLLAGAYNEQFF	TRBV19	NA	TRBJ2-1	TRBD2	16
TGTGCCAGCAGGCGAACTACCGGGACTAGTCTCTACAATGAGCAGTTCTTC	CASRRTTGTSLYNEQFF	TRBV5-8	NA	TRBJ2-1	TRBD2	17
TGTGCCAGCATCAGCGGGGGAGGCACTGAAGCTTTCTTT	CASISGGGTEAFF	TRBV7-8	NA	TRBJ1-1	NA	13
TGCGCCAGCAGCCCGGGACAGGGGCCGACTAATGAAAAACTGTTTTTT	CASSPGQGPTNEKLFF	TRBV4-1	NA	TRBJ1-4	TRBD1	16
TGTGCCAGCATCGCAGGCGGGGATTCACCCCTCCACTTT	CASIAGGDSPLHF	TRBV28	NA	TRBJ1-6	NA	13
TGTGCCACCAGTCGCGGGGGGGGAGACTATGGCTACACCTTC	CATSRGGGDYGYTF	TRBV15	NA	TRBJ1-2	NA	14
TGTGCCAGCAGTTTATTCGGTGATACGCAGTATTTT	CASSLFGDTQYF	TRBV27	NA	TRBJ2-3	NA	12
TGTGCCAGCAGTACTCAGACAGGGACTGAAGCTTTCTTT	CASSTQTGTEAFF	TRBV6-2/TRBV6-3	NA	TRBJ1-1	TRBD1	13
TGTGCCAGCAGTTCCCTTGGAAGGGGGGGGACTGAAGCTTTCTTT	CASSSLGRGGTEAFF	TRBV6-6	NA	TRBJ1-1	NA	15
TGTGCCAGCAGGGGCAAACAGGGGTTTTATGGCTACACCTTC	CASRGKQGFYGYTF	TRBV7-8	NA	TRBJ1-2	TRBD1	14
TGTGCCAGAAAGGCGGGTCTGAGAAACAATCAGCCCCAGCATTTT	CARKAGLRNNQPQHF	TRBV19	NA	TRBJ1-5	NA	15
TGTGCCAGCAGCCCCGACACCCAACGCGCAGATACGCAGTATTTT	CASSPDTQRADTQYF	TRBV7-3	NA	TRBJ2-3	NA	15
TGTGCCAGCAGCTTCGGACTAGCGGGAAGTTCGGAGACCCAGTACTTC	CASSFGLAGSSETQYF	TRBV5-4	NA	TRBJ2-5	TRBD2	16
TGTGCCAGCAGCCAAGATGGGACCCCGGGGGTGATAGGCAATCAGCCCCAGCATTTT	CASSQDGTPGVIGNQPQHF	TRBV14	NA	TRBJ1-5	NA	19
TGTGCCACCAGTGATTTGAGAGGCGTGGGGCAGTTCTTC	CATSDLRGVGQFF	TRBV24-1	NA	TRBJ2-1	NA	13
TGTGCCAGCAGTTTTTCCCACGGTTCCCTAGCCAAAAACATTCAGTACTTC	CASSFSHGSLAKNIQYF	TRBV27	NA	TRBJ2-4	NA	17
TGTGCCAGCAGTTACGCAGGACTTGGCAATGAGCAGTTCTTC	CASSYAGLGNEQFF	TRBV6-6	NA	TRBJ2-1	NA	14
TGCAGTGCTAGTACCTCGACTCGTGGCTACACCTTC	CSASTSTRGYTF	TRBV20-1	NA	TRBJ1-2	NA	12
TGTGCCAGCAGCTCCGGGACTAGCGGGGGTACAGATACGCAGTATTTT	CASSSGTSGGTDTQYF	TRBV11-3	once	TRBJ2-3	TRBD2	16
TGCGCCAGCAGCTTAGGGACAGATCCTAACTATGGCTACACCTTC	CASSLGTDPNYGYTF	TRBV5-1	NA	TRBJ1-2	TRBD1	15
TGTGCCAGCAGTTACTCCGGAGACAGGGGTTACGAGCAGTACTTC	CASSYSGDRGYEQYF	TRBV6-6	NA	TRBJ2-7	TRBD1	15
TGTGCCACCCGTTGGGACAGGGCGACGGATGAGCAGTTCTTC	CATRWDRATDEQFF	TRBV19	NA	TRBJ2-1	TRBD1	14
TGTGCCAGCAGGGGAGAGGATGGCTACACCTTC	CASRGEDGYTF	TRBV28	NA	TRBJ1-2	NA	11
TGTGCCAGCAGCTTACTGGGACTAGCGGGAGATACGCAGTATTTT	CASSLLGLAGDTQYF	TRBV7-6	NA	TRBJ2-3	TRBD2	15
TGTGCCAGCAGCCCCCTAGGTCAGCCCCAGCATTTT	CASSPLGQPQHF	TRBV6-2/TRBV6-3	NA	TRBJ1-5	NA	12
TGTGCCAGCAGTTCAGGGGCTAGCTCCTACAATGAGCAGTTCTTC	CASSSGASSYNEQFF	TRBV7-2	NA	TRBJ2-1	NA	15
TGTGCCAGCAGTCGACTAGCGGGGGGCAACGAGCAGTACTTC	CASSRLAGGNEQYF	TRBV27	NA	TRBJ2-7	TRBD2	14
TGTGCCAGCAGCTTTCAGGGGAACACTGAAGCTTTCTTT	CASSFQGNTEAFF	TRBV5-4	NA	TRBJ1-1	NA	13
TGTGCCAGCAGCTTAGAGACGGGTACTAATGAAAAACTGTTTTTT	CASSLETGTNEKLFF	TRBV7-9	NA	TRBJ1-4	NA	15
TGTGCCAGCAGCTTCAGGATAAGCACTGAAGCTTTCTTT	CASSFRISTEAFF	TRBV13	NA	TRBJ1-1	NA	13
TGTGCCACCAGCAGAGCGACTAGCGGAACGAGCACAGATACGCAGTATTTT	CATSRATSGTSTDTQYF	TRBV15	NA	TRBJ2-3	TRBD2	17
TGTGCCAGCAGGACTTCCTCGGGGGCCTACAATGAGCAGTTCTTC	CASRTSSGAYNEQFF	TRBV6-5	few	TRBJ2-1	NA	15
TGCAGCGTCGGGACAGGGGGTATCCTTGGCTACACCTTC	CSVGTGGILGYTF	TRBV29-1	few	TRBJ1-2	TRBD1	13
TGCGCCAGCAGCAAGCGAGCCCAAGAGACCCAGTACTTC	CASSKRAQETQYF	TRBV5-1	NA	TRBJ2-5	NA	13
TGTGCCAGCAGCGTAGCATTGGGACAGCGGTACGAGCAGTACTTC	CASSVALGQRYEQYF	TRBV9	NA	TRBJ2-7	TRBD1	15
TGTGCCAGCAGCCATGGGACAGGTGGCTACACCTTC	CASSHGTGGYTF	TRBV5-6	NA	TRBJ1-2	TRBD1	12
TGCGCCAGCAGCTTGGGACAGGTTAATTCACCCCTCCACTTT	CASSLGQVNSPLHF	TRBV5-1	NA	TRBJ1-6	NA	14
TGTGCCAGTAGTGGGACGGCCCCGGGGGCTGAAGCTTTCTTT	CASSGTAPGAEAFF	TRBV19	NA	TRBJ1-1	NA	14
TGTGCCAGCAGTGGGGACACGAACACCGGGGAGCTGTTTTTT	CASSGDTNTGELFF	TRBV28	once	TRBJ2-2	NA	14
TGTGCCAGCAGCGCCTGGGACAGGGGGCAAAGGGGCTACACCTTC	CASSAWDRGQRGYTF	TRBV3-1/TRBV3-2	few	TRBJ1-2	TRBD1	15
TGCGCCAGCAGCCGGGCTACCATGAACAATCAGCCCCAGCATTTT	CASSRATMNNQPQHF	TRBV4-1	NA	TRBJ1-5	NA	15
TGTGCCAGCAGGCCGAGGCTAGCGGCACAAGAGACCCAGTACTTC	CASRPRLAAQETQYF	TRBV7-6	NA	TRBJ2-5	TRBD2	15
TGCCTGCGGGGGTGCGGAAACACCATATATTTT	CLRGCGNTIYF	TRBV11-2	NA	TRBJ1-3	NA	11
TGTGCCAGCACAGGGGCTTATGAAAAACTGTTTTTT	CASTGAYEKLFF	TRBV2	NA	TRBJ1-4	NA	12
TGTGCCAGCAGTTTATTGAGCACTGAAGCTTTCTTT	CASSLLSTEAFF	TRBV28	NA	TRBJ1-1	NA	12
TGTGCCAGCAGCACCACAGGGGCGAACACCGGGGAGCTGTTTTTT	CASSTTGANTGELFF	TRBV7-9	NA	TRBJ2-2	TRBD1	15
TGTGCCAGTAGCGAAACAGGGGGAACGGACTATGGCTACACCTTC	CASSETGGTDYGYTF	TRBV19	NA	TRBJ1-2	TRBD1	15
TGTGCCAGCAGTTACGGGCTTTCACCCCTCCACTTT	CASSYGLSPLHF	TRBV6-6	NA	TRBJ1-6	NA	12
TGTGCCAGCGGGGGGACAGGGGCCAATCAGCCCCAGCATTTT	CASGGTGANQPQHF	TRBV6-5	NA	TRBJ1-5	TRBD1	14